This T cell receptor (beta chain) was captured in a study of radiotherapy plus CTLA-4 blockade in lung cancer. Sequenced by immunoSEQ multiplex PCR; TCRdb stores in-frame clones only, minus some. The sample lists more than 60,000 clones; more than 70% were seen once. General study findings and limits: Clones derived from tumor TCRs expanded in blood after radiotherapy plus ipilimumab.

CDR1 LNHDA and CDR2 SQIVND come from the germline V gene (reference sequence). The CDR3 runs 17 residues. The V gene lost 4 bases and the J gene lost 0 bases, with 16 bases spanning the gap. About this clone itself: Its specificity is unknown.

The sequencing here drew on peripheral blood, taken from a patient treated with radiotherapy plus ipilimumab. The receptor was isolated from a human donor with non-small cell lung cancer who had a complete response to radiotherapy plus ipilimumab. This chain uses TRBV19 with TRBJ1-5, with D perhaps TRBD1 (5 bases). The chain's CDR3 is CASSNRQGMGSNQPQHF. The CDR3 DNA is TGTGCCAGTAGTAATAGGCAGGGAATGGGTAGCAATCAGCCCCAGCATTTT.